This entry concerns a single T cell receptor (beta chain). The data were taken from a study of T cell changes during pregnancy in multiple sclerosis. The table came from immunoSEQ multiplex PCR; TCRdb's copy has only in-frame clones and leaves some out. The sample comprises roughly 50,000 clones, under 95% of which are singletons, and around 3.5% rests with the top ten. This CDR3 contains 18 residues. V shed 5 bases and J 0 bases; nucleotides not matched to a gene: 11. Germline CDR1 is SGHNT and CDR2 is YENEEA. The material sequenced was CD8+ T cells from peripheral blood mononuclear cells, taken in the third trimester of pregnancy. The origin of this receptor is a female donor with multiple sclerosis, enrolled in a pregnancy study. The rearrangement links TRBV11-3 to TRBJ2-2, with 8 bases matching TRBD1. CDR3 sequence (DNA): TGTGCCAGCAGCCCCCGGACAGGGAATCCCCCGAACACCGGGGAGCTGTTTTTT. Protein product: CASSPRTGNPPNTGELFF.